The 3 T cell receptor beta chains listed next were all sequenced from one sample in a study of T-cell reconstitution after alpha-beta-depleted transplantation in children. The TCRbeta library was prepared with unique molecular identifiers. TCRdb reprocessed the PCR reads via MiXCR and lists one record per CDR3 protein. The repertoire holds 120,000 or so distinct CDR3 sequences, with about 21% as singletons. Sequenced material: PBMCs, mostly from graft donor cells, taken 180 days after TCRalphabeta/CD19-depleted stem cell transplant. These receptors all stem from a male patient between 2 and 10 years old who had a stem cell transplant for chronic granulomatous disease, so the T cells may come from the graft donor.

This clonotype has ten or more counts. This chain uses TRBV5-6 with TRBJ2-7; D remains ambiguous. CDR1 is SGHDT, CDR2 YYEEEE, per germline. The CDR3 is 12 amino acids. V dropped 0 bases and J dropped 5 bases, with 6 bases sitting between them. As DNA, the CDR3 is TGTGCCAGCAGCTTGGGACTCGACGAGCAGTACTTC. Translated: CASSLGLDEQYF.

This sequence joins TRBV20-1 and TRBJ1-2; 8 nucleotides agree with TRBD1. This CDR3 is built from 17 residues. CDR1 and CDR2 from the germline V gene are DFQATT and SNEGSKA (reference sequence). V shed 2 bases and J 1 base; nucleotides not matched to a gene: 12. The CDR3 DNA follows: TGCAGTGCTAGACCTCGGGCAGGGGGCGCACTTAACTATGGCTACACCTTC. This gives the protein CSARPRAGGALNYGYTF.

This chain links TRBV9 with TRBJ2-7; 7 bases align to TRBD2. The length of the CDR3 is 15 residues. V shed 2 bases and J 3 bases; nucleotides not matched to a gene: 8. Germline values: CDR1 SGDLS, CDR2 YYNGEE. The CDR3 DNA reads TGTGCCAGCAGCGTCGAGCCTAGCGGAAACTACGAGCAGTACTTC. It encodes CASSVEPSGNYEQYF.